This TCR beta chain appears in the sequencing data of a study of T cells after yellow fever vaccination. Study-wide points: Clonotypes shared by both compartments, CD4 and CD8, made up a small share.

Ten or more counts support this clonotype. The antigen remains undetermined. TCRdb ran MiXCR on the 5' RACE reads and lists one entry per CDR3 protein. The sample has 100,000 to 150,000 distinct CDR3 sequences, 6% to 8% seen once. This CDR3 has 13 amino acids. CDR1 is LGHDT and CDR2 is YNNKEL in the germline V gene (reference sequence). Trimming removed 3 bases from V and 11 bases from J, with 14 bases in between. Sample: CD4+ T cells sorted from PBMCs, taken 10 to 11 days after the first yellow fever vaccination. The chain links TRBV3-1 to TRBJ1-5; the D is unclear. The sequence was obtained from a man in his late teens or twenties who received the YFV17D yellow fever vaccine. CDR3 protein: CASSHGRTFSQHF. CDR3 bases: TGTGCCAGCAGCCACGGAAGGACGTTCTCCCAGCATTTT.